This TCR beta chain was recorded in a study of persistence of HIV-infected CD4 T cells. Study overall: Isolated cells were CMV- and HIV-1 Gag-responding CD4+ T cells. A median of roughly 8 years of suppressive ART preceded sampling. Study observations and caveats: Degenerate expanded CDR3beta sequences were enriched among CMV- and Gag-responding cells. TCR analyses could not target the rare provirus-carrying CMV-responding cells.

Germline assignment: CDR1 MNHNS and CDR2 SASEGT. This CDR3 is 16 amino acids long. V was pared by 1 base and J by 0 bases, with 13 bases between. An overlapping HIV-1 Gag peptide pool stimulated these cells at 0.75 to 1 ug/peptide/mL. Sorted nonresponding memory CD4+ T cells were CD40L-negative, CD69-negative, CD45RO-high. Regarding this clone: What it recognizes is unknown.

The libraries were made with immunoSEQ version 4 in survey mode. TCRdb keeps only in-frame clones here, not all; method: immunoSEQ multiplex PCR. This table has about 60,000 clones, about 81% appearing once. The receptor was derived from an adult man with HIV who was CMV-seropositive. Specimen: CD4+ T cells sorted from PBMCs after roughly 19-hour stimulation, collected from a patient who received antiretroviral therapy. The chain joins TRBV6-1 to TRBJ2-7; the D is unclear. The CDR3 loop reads CASSEVGWAISYEQYF. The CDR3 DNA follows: TGTGCCAGCAGTGAAGTAGGCTGGGCAATCTCCTACGAGCAGTACTTC.